Each of the 19 T cell receptor beta chains below was sequenced from the same sample in a study of shared clonotypes between healthy human individuals. Naive CD8 cells comprised CD45RO-negative, CCR7-positively selected cells, excluding terminally differentiated effector memory CD45RA+ cells. Libraries were prepared by immunoSEQ multiplex PCR; TCRdb keeps only in-frame clonotypes and omits some of them. The sample lists more than 2 million clones; 93% were seen once. The sequenced material came from naive CD8+ T cells from PBMCs. These receptor sequences come from a man aged 18 to 30 in good health. Some clones in this sample may be carry-over from other donors' samples.

V and J are TRBV7-2 and TRBJ2-7, with D unclear. There are 14 residues in the CDR3. V lost 5 bases to trimming and J lost 2 bases, with 13 bases between them. Germline values: CDR1 SGHTA, CDR2 FQGNSA. The CDR3 DNA is TGTGCCAGCAGCCACCAAGCAGGCGCCTACGAGCAGTACTTC. The encoded protein is CASSHQAGAYEQYF.

The gene calls are TRBV27 and TRBJ2-3; D might be TRBD1 (6 bases). CDR3 size: 15 residues. CDR1 and CDR2 (germline): MNHEY, SMNVEV (reference sequence). V shed 6 bases and J shed 2 bases, with 15 bases lying between them. The CDR3 loop reads CASSLRDTSTDTQYF. The CDR3 nucleotides are TGTGCCAGCAGCCTCCGGGACACCTCCACAGATACGCAGTATTTT.

J is TRBJ2-1 and V is TRBV10-3; 12 nucleotides match TRBD2. From germline, CDR1 is ENHRY and CDR2 SYGVKD. This CDR3 spans 17 amino acids. Trimming cost V 10 bases and J 8 bases; bases outside gene matches: 18. The CDR3 coding sequence is TGTGCCACCACTGGTTCTAGCGGGAGGGTGACTACGGATGAGCAGTTCTTC. It encodes CATTGSSGRVTTDEQFF.

The chain joins TRBV9 to TRBJ1-2, with unresolved D. CDR1 SGDLS and CDR2 YYNGEE come from the germline V gene. The V gene lost 3 bases and the J gene lost 4 bases, with 16 bases spanning the gap. This CDR3 has 15 residues. Here the CDR3 DNA reads TGTGCCAGCAGCGCCCGTTCAGGTGGTACCTATGGCTACACCTTC. The encoded protein is CASSARSGGTYGYTF.

This sequence joins TRBV29-1 and TRBJ2-7; TRBD1 matches at 9 bases. Looked up from germline, CDR1 is SQVTM and CDR2 is ANQGSEA. This CDR3 has 13 amino acids. The V and J ends lost 5 bases and 6 bases, in that order; junction bases with no gene match: 8. CDR3 in DNA: TGCAGCGTTTGGGGTAGGACAGGGGCCGAGCAGTACTTC. It translates to CSVWGRTGAEQYF.

This CDR3 is CASSEWPATNEKLFF. In nucleotides, the CDR3 is TGTGCCAGCAGTGAATGGCCCGCAACTAATGAAAAACTGTTTTTT. The chain has TRBV6-1 and TRBJ1-4; D gene ambiguous. CDR1 and CDR2 from the germline V gene are MNHNS and SASEGT. This CDR3 comprises 15 residues. Trimming left V 2 bases short and J 0 bases short, with 7 bases between.

The chain joins TRBV5-1 to TRBJ1-1, with D perhaps matching TRBD1 (6 bases). With 4 bases removed from V and 7 bases from J, the gap between germline ends came to 14 bases. Germline V CDR1 and CDR2: SGHRS, YFSETQ. The CDR3 runs to 13 residues. CDR3 amino acids: CASSGGAGNEAFF. DNA of the CDR3: TGCGCCAGCAGCGGGGGGGCAGGCAATGAAGCTTTCTTT.

The genes are TRBV29-1 and TRBJ2-2, with TRBD1 matching 8 bases. The CDR3 has 15 residues. Germline trimming cut 7 bases from V and 5 bases from J; bases unmatched to any gene: 12. The germline V gene encodes CDR1 SQVTM and CDR2 ANQGSEA. The CDR3 nucleotides read TGCAGCGCAATGAGGTCGGACAGGGCAACCGGGGAGCTGTTTTTT. Protein sequence: CSAMRSDRATGELFF.

This chain uses TRBV4-2 with TRBJ2-6, with D uncertain. Germline-derived CDR1 and CDR2 are LGHNA and YNFKEQ. V shed 4 bases and J shed 4 bases, with 23 bases lying between them. The CDR3 is 19 amino acids. CDR3 residues: CASSPESQEYSAGANVLTF. The CDR3 DNA reads TGTGCCAGCAGCCCAGAGAGCCAAGAATACAGCGCCGGGGCCAACGTCCTGACTTTC.

Notes on this clone: Other DNA sequences from this sample encode an identical CDR3 as well. The chain couples TRBV9 to TRBJ2-7; TRBD1 agrees at 7 bases. Looked up from germline, CDR1 is SGDLS and CDR2 is YYNGEE. The trim removed 2 bases at V and 0 bases at J, leaving 5 bases unmatched. CDR3 length: 15 residues. CDR3 DNA: TGTGCCAGCAGCGTGGCCCGGGACAGCTCCTACGAGCAGTACTTC. Translating gives CASSVARDSSYEQYF.

The rearrangement uses TRBV5-1 and TRBJ2-3; 8 bases fit TRBD1. V shed 4 bases, J shed 3 bases, and the junction held 7 bases outside the gene matches. Germline V lookup: CDR1 SGHRS, CDR2 YFSETQ. The length of the CDR3 is 15 residues. CDR3 nucleotides: TGCGCCAGCAGCCTGGACAGGGCCCGGACAGATACGCAGTATTTT. Translating it yields CASSLDRARTDTQYF. The entire variable domain, with the rest obtained from reference TRBV5-1 and TRBJ2-3, is as follows: KAGVTQTPRYLIKTRGQQVTLSCSPISGHRSVSWYQQTPGQGLQFLFEYFSETQRNKGNFPGRFSGRQFSNSRSEMNVSTLELGDSALYLCASSLDRARTDTQYFGPGTRLTVL.

The chain is built from TRBV28 and TRBJ1-1, with D uncertain. The V and J ends lost 2 bases and 3 bases respectively, with 4 bases between them. Germline CDR1 is MDHEN and CDR2 is SYDVKM. This CDR3 has 12 residues. CDR3 in amino acids: CASSLVHTEAFF. Written as DNA, the CDR3 is TGTGCCAGCAGTTTAGTCCACACTGAAGCTTTCTTT.

V gene TRBV10-3 combines with J gene TRBJ2-7; D remains ambiguous. Germline V lookup: CDR1 ENHRY, CDR2 SYGVKD. V lost 3 bases to trimming and J lost 5 bases, with 11 bases between them. CDR3 length: 13 amino acids. Here the CDR3 reads CAISDIGSDEQYF. CDR3 in DNA: TGTGCCATCAGTGATATCGGATCTGACGAGCAGTACTTC.

This chain links TRBV27 with TRBJ2-5; no clear D. CDR3 length: 13 residues. Germline assignment: CDR1 MNHEY and CDR2 SMNVEV (reference sequence). V lost 1 base to trimming and J lost 5 bases, with 8 bases between them. In nucleotides, the CDR3 is TGTGCCAGCAGTTTATTAGGGTTCGAGACCCAGTACTTC. Translated: CASSLLGFETQYF.

The chain carries TRBV19 and TRBJ2-2; maybe TRBD2 (6 bases). This CDR3 contains 14 residues. Trimming cost V 1 base and J 10 bases, with 13 bases left between them. The germline V gene encodes CDR1 LNHDA and CDR2 SQIVND (reference sequence). The CDR3 DNA sequence: TGTGCCAGTAGTATAGCGGGAGAAGGGGTGGAGCTGTTTTTT. It translates to CASSIAGEGVELFF.

V usage is TRBV6-6 and J usage is TRBJ2-1; 10 bases agree with TRBD2. The germline CDR1 and CDR2 sequences are MNHNY and SVGAGI (reference sequence). The V segment lost 6 bases and the J segment 7 bases; nucleotides outside the gene matches: 6. The CDR3 has 14 amino acids. Here the CDR3 reads CASRSRSGGNEQFF. In DNA form, the CDR3 reads TGTGCCAGCAGATCCCGTAGCGGGGGGAATGAGCAGTTCTTC.

This chain joins TRBV7-3 and TRBJ2-1; D is uncertain. Trimming took off 4 bases at V and 0 bases at J, with 7 bases between the two ends. Germline V gene data show CDR1 as SGHTA and CDR2 as FQGTGA. This CDR3 spans 14 amino acids. DNA for the CDR3: TGTGCCAGCAGCTCCTGGGACTCCTACAATGAGCAGTTCTTC. This gives the protein CASSSWDSYNEQFF.

The rearrangement uses TRBV2 and TRBJ1-2; D gene uncertain. The CDR3 spans 18 residues. V dropped 5 bases and J dropped 0 bases, with 22 bases sitting between them. In germline, CDR1 is SNHLY, CDR2 FYNNEI. The CDR3 DNA reads as TGTGCCAGCAGTTCTCAGAGGGCGAACCAAGCCACTAACTATGGCTACACCTTC. This codes for CASSSQRANQATNYGYTF.

The chain combines TRBV6-5 with TRBJ2-7, with D possibly being TRBD2 (5 bases). The CDR3 has 13 residues. The V end was cut by 6 bases, the J end by 2 bases, with 11 bases between. Per germline, CDR1 MNHEY and CDR2 SVGAGI. The CDR3 coding sequence is TGTGCCAGCAGCGATGGACTTGCCTACGAGCAGTACTTC. Its protein product is CASSDGLAYEQYF.